This T cell receptor beta chain was identified in a study of CD4 T cell repertoires in COVID-19. The memory T cells were sequenced right after ex vivo isolation, without culture. This CDR3 is 14 amino acids long. The V gene's germline CDR1 is MNHEY and CDR2 SMNVEV (reference sequence). Between the trimmed V and J ends, which lost 6 bases and 4 bases, there was a span of 13 bases. Only in-frame clones appear in the TCRdb table, and some are missing; sequencing was by immunoSEQ multiplex PCR. The sample has under 30,000 clones; 93% are singletons. The chain links TRBV27 to TRBJ2-1, with D possibly matching TRBD2 (6 bases). The TCR originated in a human donor who had COVID-19. Here the sequenced sample was circulating follicular helper CD4+ T cells (cTfh) from blood, taken before the COVID-19 pandemic. The CDR3 coding sequence is TGTGCCAGCAGCCGAAACGGGGGATACAATGAGCAGTTCTTC. The encoded protein is CASSRNGGYNEQFF.